Listed below are T cell receptor beta chains from one sample, sequenced in a study of blood T cell repertoires in COVID-19. Method: immunoSEQ multiplex PCR; TCRdb's copy keeps in-frame clones and lacks some. The table includes roughly 230,000 clones, over 70% detected once. The sample consisted of peripheral blood. These receptor sequences come from a woman over 75 with acute or convalescent COVID-19. CDR3s include the opening cysteine and the closing phenylalanine or tryptophan. D genes are given only for firm matches. Clone size appears in some rows only: once, few, many, or a class for an expanded clone.

clone size	V gene	J gene	D gene	CDR3 length	CDR3 protein	CDR3 DNA
-	TRBV5-1	TRBJ2-7	TRBD2	18	CASSVGTSGSSLSYEQYF	TGCGCCAGCAGCGTGGGGACTAGCGGGAGTTCCCTCTCCTACGAGCAGTACTTC
-	TRBV6-5	TRBJ1-4	TRBD1	15	CASSYSGTGSEKLFF	TGTGCCAGCAGTTACTCGGGGACAGGGAGTGAAAAACTGTTTTTT
-	TRBV9	TRBJ2-2	-	15	CASSVDGSSTGELFF	TGTGCCAGCAGCGTAGACGGGAGTAGCACCGGGGAGCTGTTTTTT
-	TRBV6-5	TRBJ1-2	-	13	CASFTGSGYGYTF	TGTGCCAGCTTTACAGGGTCGGGCTATGGCTACACCTTC
-	TRBV6-5	TRBJ2-1	TRBD2	15	CASNKRGGLFNEQFF	TGTGCCAGCAACAAGCGGGGGGGCCTTTTTAATGAGCAGTTCTTC
-	TRBV30	TRBJ1-6	-	14	CAWGSTLYNSPLHF	TGTGCCTGGGGGTCGACATTATATAATTCACCCCTCCACTTT
-	TRBV7-9	TRBJ2-5	TRBD1	14	CASSSTRGQGTQYF	TGTGCCAGCAGCTCGACCAGGGGGCAGGGGACCCAGTACTTC
-	TRBV2	TRBJ1-1	TRBD1	13	CASDRTGVSEAFF	TGTGCCAGCGACCGGACAGGGGTGTCTGAAGCTTTCTTT
-	TRBV18	TRBJ1-6	TRBD1	17	CASSPQGQGVYNSPLHF	TGTGCCAGCTCACCACAGGGACAGGGGGTGTATAATTCACCCCTCCACTTT
-	TRBV20-1	TRBJ1-5	-	13	CSASPRGNQPQHF	TGCAGTGCTAGTCCCAGGGGCAATCAGCCCCAGCATTTT
-	TRBV2	TRBJ1-5	-	15	CASSENEGDWQPQHF	TGTGCCAGCAGTGAAAATGAAGGGGATTGGCAGCCCCAGCATTTT
few	TRBV5-7	TRBJ1-4	TRBD1	16	CASSFAHRGEGEKLFF	TGTGCCAGCAGCTTTGCCCACAGGGGGGAGGGTGAAAAACTGTTTTTT
-	TRBV5-1	TRBJ1-1	-	14	CASSLRQANTEAFF	TGCGCCAGCAGCTTGCGACAGGCGAACACTGAAGCTTTCTTT
-	TRBV5-4	TRBJ2-2	-	14	CASSQAGLLGGLFF	TGTGCCAGCAGCCAGGCTGGACTACTAGGCGGGCTGTTTTTT
-	TRBV5-1	TRBJ2-2	TRBD2	14	CASSIAGDTGELFF	TGCGCCAGCAGCATAGCGGGGGACACCGGGGAGCTGTTTTTT
-	TRBV9	TRBJ1-4	TRBD1	15	CASSTGQGANEKLFF	TGTGCCAGCAGCACTGGACAGGGGGCTAATGAAAAACTGTTTTTT
-	TRBV24-1	TRBJ2-1	-	12	CATSEQTNEQFF	TGTGCCACCAGTGAACAAACGAATGAGCAGTTCTTC
-	TRBV7-8	TRBJ1-2	-	16	CASSLSGGQGNYGYTF	TGTGCCAGCAGCTTAAGCGGAGGGCAGGGTAACTATGGCTACACCTTC
-	TRBV3-1/TRBV3-2	TRBJ2-3	TRBD2	16	CASSRTSVASTDTQYF	TGTGCCAGCAGCCGAACTAGCGTAGCTAGCACAGATACGCAGTATTTT
-	TRBV13	TRBJ2-1	-	11	CASSLSNEQFF	TGTGCCAGCAGCTTATCGAATGAGCAGTTCTTC
-	TRBV27	TRBJ1-1	-	15	CASRPTASMNTEAFF	TGTGCCAGCAGACCAACAGCTAGCATGAACACTGAAGCTTTCTTT
-	TRBV7-2	TRBJ2-3	-	15	CASSIDSTSTDTQYF	TGTGCCAGCAGCATAGACTCGACTAGCACAGATACGCAGTATTTT
few	TRBV2	TRBJ1-2	TRBD1	16	CASSASGGQGNYGYTF	TGTGCCAGCAGTGCCTCCGGAGGACAGGGAAACTATGGCTACACCTTC
-	TRBV29-1	TRBJ1-3	-	13	CSVEFSSGNTIYF	TGCAGCGTTGAATTCAGCTCTGGAAACACCATATATTTT
few	TRBV28	TRBJ2-7	TRBD2	15	CASSLGLAGGYEQYF	TGTGCCAGCAGTTTAGGACTAGCGGGAGGGTACGAGCAGTACTTC
-	TRBV7-9	TRBJ1-6	-	15	CASSQRQGSDSPLHF	TGTGCCAGCAGCCAACGGCAGGGTTCGGATTCACCCCTCCACTTT
-	TRBV5-1	TRBJ1-2	TRBD1	14	CASSPGQGALGYTF	TGCGCCAGCAGCCCAGGACAGGGGGCGTTGGGCTACACCTTC
-	TRBV27	TRBJ2-6	-	14	CASSPSSGANVLTF	TGTGCCAGCAGTCCCAGCTCTGGGGCCAACGTCCTGACTTTC
few	TRBV6-7	TRBJ2-7	-	11	CASRGTPEQYF	TGTGCCAGCAGAGGGACACCCGAGCAGTACTTC
-	TRBV11-1	TRBJ1-1	-	11	CASSVDERAFF	TGTGCCAGCAGCGTAGACGAGCGAGCTTTCTTT
few	TRBV14	TRBJ1-2	-	14	CASSQDLGLGGYTF	TGTGCCAGCAGCCAAGATCTAGGACTCGGTGGCTACACCTTC
once	TRBV7-3	TRBJ2-7	-	14	CASSLTSGPYEQYF	TGTGCCAGCAGCTTAACTAGCGGCCCCTACGAGCAGTACTTC
-	TRBV5-1	TRBJ1-2	TRBD1	15	CASSTGTGPFGGYTF	TGCGCCAGCAGCACCGGGACAGGTCCGTTTGGCGGCTACACCTTC
-	TRBV3-1/TRBV3-2	TRBJ2-3	TRBD2	15	CASSIAGGGPDTQYF	TGTGCCAGCAGTATAGCGGGGGGCGGTCCAGATACGCAGTATTTT
few	TRBV19	TRBJ1-6	-	16	CASMEKGRSYNSPLHF	TGTGCCAGTATGGAGAAGGGGCGCTCCTATAATTCACCCCTCCACTTT
-	TRBV7-7	TRBJ2-1	TRBD2	15	CASSLERDSYNEQFF	TGTGCCAGCAGCCTCGAGCGGGACTCCTACAATGAGCAGTTCTTC
-	TRBV28	TRBJ2-1	-	15	CASRSTPARANEQFF	TGTGCCAGCAGAAGTACCCCGGCCAGGGCCAATGAGCAGTTCTTC
-	TRBV27	TRBJ1-1	-	13	CASSLNGGKGAFF	TGTGCCAGCAGTTTAAATGGGGGGAAGGGAGCTTTCTTT
-	TRBV7-9	TRBJ2-3	TRBD2	16	CASSLGRGSNTDTQYF	TGTGCCAGCAGCTTAGGGCGCGGGAGCAACACAGATACGCAGTATTTT
many	TRBV3-1/TRBV3-2	TRBJ1-2	-	13	CASSPDGGAGYTF	TGTGCCAGCAGCCCAGACGGGGGGGCCGGCTACACCTTC
-	TRBV29-1	TRBJ1-4	TRBD1	14	CSALDRATNEKLFF	TGCAGCGCCCTCGACAGGGCTACGAATGAAAAACTGTTTTTT
-	TRBV7-9	TRBJ1-2	-	15	CASSPQGRADYGYTF	TGTGCCAGCAGCCCGCAGGGCCGGGCCGACTATGGCTACACCTTC
once	TRBV19	TRBJ2-5	-	13	CASSISNGETQYF	TGTGCCAGTAGTATCTCAAACGGGGAGACCCAGTACTTC
-	TRBV13	TRBJ2-1	TRBD2	16	CASSLPASGVYNEQFF	TGTGCCAGCAGCCTCCCGGCTAGCGGGGTCTACAATGAGCAGTTCTTC
-	TRBV4-1	TRBJ2-5	TRBD1	16	CASSQAGQVEGETQYF	TGCGCCAGCAGCCAAGCGGGACAGGTTGAAGGGGAGACCCAGTACTTC
-	TRBV6-1	TRBJ1-2	-	17	CASSEARTLFLNYGYTF	TGTGCCAGCAGTGAAGCGAGGACACTGTTCCTAAACTATGGCTACACCTTC
-	TRBV5-5	TRBJ1-5	TRBD1	15	CASRSTGQGEQPQHF	TGTGCCAGCAGGTCGACGGGACAGGGGGAACAGCCCCAGCATTTT
once	TRBV28	TRBJ1-1	-	13	CASRRQVDTEAFF	TGTGCCAGCCGAAGACAGGTCGACACTGAAGCTTTCTTT
-	TRBV19	TRBJ1-6	TRBD1	17	CASSIGALRGRNSPLHF	TGTGCCAGTAGTATAGGGGCCCTGAGGGGGCGAAATTCACCCCTCCACTTT
once	TRBV24-1	TRBJ2-3	-	15	CATSLTRGVTDTQYF	TGTGCCACCAGTCTTACCCGGGGTGTCACAGATACGCAGTATTTT
few	TRBV7-2	TRBJ2-1	-	14	CASTGGGSYNEQFF	TGTGCCAGCACCGGAGGAGGCTCCTACAATGAGCAGTTCTTC
-	TRBV19	TRBJ2-7	TRBD1	13	CASSPGQGGEQYF	TGTGCCAGTAGTCCTGGACAGGGTGGCGAGCAGTACTTC
-	TRBV2	TRBJ2-3	TRBD2	16	CASSAGTSGGSDTQYF	TGTGCCAGCAGCGCCGGGACTAGCGGGGGGAGTGATACGCAGTATTTT
-	TRBV28	TRBJ1-5	-	17	CASSLGGQPLANQPQHF	TGTGCCAGCAGTTTAGGAGGGCAGCCCCTGGCCAATCAGCCCCAGCATTTT
-	TRBV3-1/TRBV3-2	TRBJ2-7	-	16	CASSPLLAGATYEQYF	TGTGCCAGCAGCCCCCTCCTAGCAGGGGCGACCTACGAGCAGTACTTC
-	TRBV3-1/TRBV3-2	TRBJ1-2	TRBD1	15	CASSQVRGRGYGYTF	TGTGCCAGCAGCCAAGTCAGGGGGCGCGGCTATGGCTACACCTTC
-	TRBV5-1	TRBJ1-2	TRBD1	15	CASSPQGDGNYGYTF	TGCGCCAGCAGCCCGCAGGGGGATGGCAACTATGGCTACACCTTC